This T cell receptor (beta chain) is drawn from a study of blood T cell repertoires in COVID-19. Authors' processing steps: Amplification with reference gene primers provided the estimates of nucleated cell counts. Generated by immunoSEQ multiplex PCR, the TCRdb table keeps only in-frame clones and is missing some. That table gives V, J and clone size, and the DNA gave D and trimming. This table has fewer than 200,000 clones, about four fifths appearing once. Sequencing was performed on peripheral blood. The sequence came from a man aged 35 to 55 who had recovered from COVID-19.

CDR3 bases: TGTGCCAGCAGTTATGAGCAGGGGTTGTACCAAGAGACCCAGTACTTC. Translation gives CASSYEQGLYQETQYF. This chain connects TRBV6-2 or TRBV6-3 to TRBJ2-5; D might be TRBD1 (6 bases). CDR3 size: 16 residues. Between the trimmed V and J ends, which lost 3 bases and 0 bases, there was a span of 14 bases. From germline, CDR1 is MNHEY and CDR2 SVGEGT.